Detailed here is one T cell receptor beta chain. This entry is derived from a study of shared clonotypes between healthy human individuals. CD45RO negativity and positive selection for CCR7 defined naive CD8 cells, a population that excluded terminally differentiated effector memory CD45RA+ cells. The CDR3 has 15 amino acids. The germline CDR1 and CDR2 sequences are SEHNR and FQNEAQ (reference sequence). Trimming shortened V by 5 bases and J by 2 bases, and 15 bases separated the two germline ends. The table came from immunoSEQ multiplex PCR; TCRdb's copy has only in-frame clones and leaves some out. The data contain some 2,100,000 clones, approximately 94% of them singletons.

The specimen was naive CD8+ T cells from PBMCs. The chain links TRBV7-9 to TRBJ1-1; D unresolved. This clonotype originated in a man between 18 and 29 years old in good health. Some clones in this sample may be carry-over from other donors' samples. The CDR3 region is CASSPPRVGNTEAFF. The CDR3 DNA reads TGTGCCAGCAGCCCCCCGAGGGTGGGAAACACTGAAGCTTTCTTT. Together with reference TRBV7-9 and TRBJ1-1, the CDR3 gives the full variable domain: DTGVSQNPRHKITKRGQNVTFRCDPISEHNRLYWYRQTLGQGPEFLTYFQNEAQLEKSRLLSDRFSAERPKGSFSTLEIQRTEQGDSAMYLCASSPPRVGNTEAFFGQGTRLTVV.